This TCR beta chain is from a study of shared clonotypes between healthy human individuals. Clones were read by immunoSEQ multiplex PCR, and TCRdb kept only the in-frame ones, dropping some. The sample contains about 2.3 million clones, around 92% of which appear only once. The germline gives CDR1 MDHEN, CDR2 SYDVKM. The CDR3 loop spans 13 amino acids. J gave up 5 bases and V 6 bases, and 6 bases lay outside the gene matches. This rearrangement joins TRBV28 to TRBJ2-5; 7 positions match TRBD2. The receptor was derived from a man younger than 35 in good health. Some clones in this sample may be carry-over from other donors' samples. Material: naive CD4+ T cells from PBMCs. Subset given: CD45RA+ positively selected. CDR3 protein: CASRVRGEETQYF. CDR3 nucleotides: TGTGCCAGCAGGGTTCGGGGGGAGGAGACCCAGTACTTC.